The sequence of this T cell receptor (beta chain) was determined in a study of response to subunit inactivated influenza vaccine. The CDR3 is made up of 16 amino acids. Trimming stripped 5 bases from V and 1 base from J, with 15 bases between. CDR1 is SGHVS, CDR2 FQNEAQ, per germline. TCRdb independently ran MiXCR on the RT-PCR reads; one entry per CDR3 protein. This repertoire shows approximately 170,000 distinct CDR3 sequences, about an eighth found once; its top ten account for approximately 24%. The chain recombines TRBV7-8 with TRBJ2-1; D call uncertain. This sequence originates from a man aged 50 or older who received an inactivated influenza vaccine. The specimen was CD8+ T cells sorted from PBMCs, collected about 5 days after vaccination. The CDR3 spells CASSPTNPRSYNEQFF. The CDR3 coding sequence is TGTGCCAGCAGCCCTACTAACCCACGGTCCTACAATGAGCAGTTCTTC.